This T cell receptor (beta chain) was obtained from a study of blood T cell repertoires in COVID-19. Study information: Some COVID-19 samples were acute and others convalescent; all came from the United States, Italy and Spain. PBMCs, B-cell-depleted T cells, or T cells were the source of the cDNA or gDNA that made up the material.

Trimming took 0 bases from V and 6 from J, leaving 12 bases between them. This CDR3 spans 14 amino acids. Looked up from germline, CDR1 is SGHRS and CDR2 is YFSETQ. In the authors' workflow: Reference gene primer amplification in the assay estimated nucleated cell counts. The table came from immunoSEQ multiplex PCR; TCRdb's copy has only in-frame clones and leaves some out. V and J calls and clone size follow that table, whereas D and trimming were derived from the DNA. The sample holds about 200,000 clones, 85% to 90% seen once. This clone was seen a few times. The sample comprised peripheral blood. The clonotype originates from a man in his sixties with acute or convalescent COVID-19. This chain links TRBV5-1 with TRBJ1-2, with D uncertain. The CDR3 here is CASSLAETTNGYTF. The CDR3 coding sequence is TGCGCCAGCAGCTTGGCAGAGACAACCAATGGCTACACCTTC.